One and the same sample provided the 10 T cell receptor beta chains below, sequenced in a study of CXCR3-negative and CXCR3-positive naive CD8 T cells. Study-wide results and limits: When CXCR3-positive naive cells were set against CXCR3-negative naive cells, the former had more hydrophobic TRB CDR3s.

The method, 5' RACE with UMI labels, was used to prepare the TRB cDNA libraries. Reanalyzing the 5' RACE reads, TCRdb keeps one entry per CDR3 protein, without DNA. Its table lists 100,000 or so distinct CDR3 sequences. Their antigens are not known. Sequencing input: naive CXCR3+ CD8+ T cells from blood. The subset was: CD45RO-CCR7+CD27+CD95- naive CD8+ T cells expressing CXCR3 (TNR3+). These receptors originate from a human donor in good health. Some clones in this sample may be carry-over from other donors' samples.

V is TRBV3-1 and J is TRBJ2-2; TCRdb's assignment of TRBD1 cannot be checked, as there is no DNA. The CDR3 is 17 amino acids. Germline assignment: CDR1 LGHDT and CDR2 YNNKEL (reference sequence). The CDR3 region is CASSQEAGTGYTGELFF.

The V and J genes are TRBV15 and TRBJ2-1; no DNA is available, so the TRBD2 call from TCRdb remains unchecked. CDR1 and CDR2 from the germline V gene are LNHNV and YYDKDF (reference sequence). CDR3 length: 17 residues. This chain's CDR3 is CATSRDGWSGDHNEQFF.

The gene calls are TRBV9 and TRBJ2-2. From germline, CDR1 is SGDLS and CDR2 YYNGEE. The CDR3 is made up of 13 amino acids. This CDR3 reads CASSVGNTGELFF.

The chain recombines TRBV29-1 with TRBJ2-5; TCRdb reports TRBD2, a call that lacks DNA to check it against. The germline V gene has CDR1 SQVTM and CDR2 ANQGSEA. CDR3 length equals 12 residues. The CDR3 loop reads CSTRLVWETQYF.

The chain joins TRBV3-1 to TRBJ2-5; there is no DNA to check the TCRdb D call of TRBD1. The V gene's germline CDR1 is LGHDT and CDR2 YNNKEL (reference sequence). This CDR3 spans 17 amino acids. The CDR3 is CASSQDLGEGQQETQYF.

The chain joins TRBV4-3 to TRBJ2-7; the D gene TCRdb calls, TRBD2, cannot be checked with no DNA. The CDR3 consists of 15 residues. Germline CDR1 is LGHNA and CDR2 is YSLEER. The CDR3: CASSQVRDYTYEQYF.

V usage is TRBV13 and J usage is TRBJ2-7; TCRdb's D call of TRBD1 is untestable without DNA. Germline assignment: CDR1 PRHDT and CDR2 FYEKMQ (reference sequence). This CDR3 is built from 18 residues. CDR3 loop: CASSKGGDFTRLLYEQYF.

The chain is built from TRBV12-3 or TRBV12-4 and TRBJ1-3. The CDR3 totals 15 residues. CDR3 sequence reads: CASSFSIGFGNTIYF.

V is TRBV7-2 and J is TRBJ1-3; with no DNA, the TCRdb D assignment of TRBD1 cannot be verified. This CDR3 spans 15 amino acids. Germline CDR1 reads SGHTA; CDR2 reads FQGNSA. This chain's CDR3 is CASSLDPGAGNTIYF.

V usage is TRBV7-6 and J usage is TRBJ2-3. The germline gives CDR1 SGHVS, CDR2 FNYEAQ. The CDR3 covers 14 residues. The CDR3 here is CASSLGPIGDTQYF.